The 13 T cell receptor beta chains in this list originate from one sample, sequenced in a study of blood T cell repertoires in COVID-19. Clones were sequenced by immunoSEQ multiplex PCR, and TCRdb holds only the in-frame ones, with some missing. This table holds about 220,000 clones, roughly 88% found once. Specimen: PBMCs or T cells enriched from blood (not recorded which). These receptors all come from a woman in her forties or fifties with acute COVID-19.

The chain recombines TRBV7-9 with TRBJ1-2, with D perhaps matching TRBD1 (5 bases). The ends were cut back, 1 base at V and 4 bases at J, with 13 bases in the middle. Looked up from germline, CDR1 is SEHNR and CDR2 is FQNEAQ (reference sequence). CDR3 size: 15 residues. CDR3 sequence: CASSLDRQGLYGYTF. CDR3 coding DNA: TGTGCCAGCAGCTTAGATAGGCAGGGTCTCTATGGCTACACCTTC.

This clone was found a few times. The rearrangement uses TRBV6-5 and TRBJ2-7; TRBD1 matches 8 bases. Germline values: CDR1 MNHEY, CDR2 SVGAGI. V was pared by 4 bases and J by 5 bases, with 13 bases of the junction left unmatched. The CDR3 length is 16 residues. CDR3 region: CASSSQTLDRGHEQYF. The DNA of the CDR3 is TGTGCCAGCAGTTCGCAAACCCTAGACAGGGGCCACGAGCAGTACTTC.

In this sample, this clone turned up once. V usage is TRBV2 and J usage is TRBJ1-1, with a weak D call TRBD1 (5 bases). Germline CDR1 reads SNHLY; CDR2 reads FYNNEI. The CDR3 has 13 residues. The V end was cut by 9 bases, the J end by 8 bases, with 19 bases between. The CDR3: CARKHSHGAEAFF. DNA of the CDR3: TGTGCCAGGAAGCACAGCCATGGGGCCGAAGCTTTCTTT.

The chain joins TRBV9 to TRBJ2-5, with D possibly matching TRBD1 (6 bases). Trimming removed 0 bases from V and 5 bases from J, with 14 bases in between. The CDR3 extends over 15 amino acids. Per the germline V gene, CDR1 is SGDLS and CDR2 is YYNGEE. The CDR3 is CASSVGQRDRETQYF. The CDR3 nucleotides are TGTGCCAGCAGCGTAGGGCAGCGAGACAGGGAGACCCAGTACTTC.

CDR3 in DNA: TGTGCCAGCAGCCAAGCGGTAGGCAGGGGAGCTGGAAACACCATATATTTT. Translated, it gives CASSQAVGRGAGNTIYF. The chain carries TRBV4-2 and TRBJ1-3, with a tentative D call TRBD1 (6 bases). V was trimmed by 1 base and J by 2 bases, leaving 15 bases between them. Germline V lookup: CDR1 LGHNA, CDR2 YNFKEQ. There are 17 residues in the CDR3.

The chain employs TRBV5-1 and TRBJ2-7; 10 nucleotides line up with TRBD1. With 3 bases clipped from V and 7 bases from J, the junction kept 13 bases outside the gene matches. Germline V gives CDR1 SGHRS, CDR2 YFSETQ. The CDR3 totals 16 residues. The CDR3 bases are TGCGCCAGCAGCTGGTCCCCGGACAGGGGGATAAGGGAGCAGTACTTC. Amino acid sequence: CASSWSPDRGIREQYF.

V usage is TRBV9 and J usage is TRBJ2-7, with 11 bases matching TRBD1. The length of the CDR3 is 15 residues. J lost 2 bases, V lost 3 bases, and 4 bases had no gene match. Looked up from germline, CDR1 is SGDLS and CDR2 is YYNGEE. The CDR3, as DNA: TGTGCCAGCAGCGCACCGGGACAGGGGGCCTACGAGCAGTACTTC. It codes for CASSAPGQGAYEQYF.

The V and J genes are TRBV7-9 and TRBJ2-3; the D is unclear. The CDR3 is 15 residues long. Per germline, CDR1 SEHNR and CDR2 FQNEAQ (reference sequence). V was pared by 3 bases and J by 3 bases, with 13 bases between. CDR3 sequence (DNA): TGTGCCAGCAGCTTTCTTGCGGATACGACAGATACGCAGTATTTT. It yields the protein CASSFLADTTDTQYF.

This chain joins TRBV19 and TRBJ1-5; 11 nucleotides agree with TRBD1. The CDR3 extends over 17 amino acids. The ends lost 5 bases at V and 7 bases at J; junction bases unmatched: 13. Per the germline V gene, CDR1 is LNHDA and CDR2 is SQIVND (reference sequence). The CDR3 bases are TGTGCCAGTAGTCCCCCAAGAAGGACAGGGGGCAGGCAGCCCCAGCATTTT. It yields the protein CASSPPRRTGGRQPQHF.

The chain joins TRBV4-2 to TRBJ2-2, with 13 bases identical to TRBD2. CDR3 length equals 18 residues. J gave up 0 bases and V 7 bases, and 8 bases lay outside the gene matches. In germline, CDR1 is LGHNA, CDR2 YNFKEQ. CDR3 DNA: TGTGCCAGCACCCGTGGGACTAGCGGGATAACGAACACCGGGGAGCTGTTTTTT. This sequence encodes CASTRGTSGITNTGELFF.

This clone was detected once. This sequence joins TRBV10-3 and TRBJ2-1; D may be TRBD2 (6 bases). V lost 6 bases, J lost 3 bases, and 12 bases lay in between. CDR1 is ENHRY and CDR2 is SYGVKD in the germline V gene. The CDR3 runs 14 residues. Here the CDR3 DNA reads TGTGCCATCAGCATACCGGGACTCTACAATGAGCAGTTCTTC. This gives the protein CAISIPGLYNEQFF.

This clone has only one observation. The J gene is TRBJ2-7, the V gene TRBV4-3; weak D call: TRBD2 (5 bases). This CDR3 has 14 residues. Per the germline V gene, CDR1 is LGHNA and CDR2 is YSLEER. V dropped 0 bases and J dropped 3 bases, with 9 bases sitting between them. CDR3 in DNA: TGCGCCAGCAGCCAAGATCGTGGGAGCTACGAGCAGTACTTC. Translated, it gives CASSQDRGSYEQYF.

V is TRBV5-8 and J is TRBJ2-1; TRBD1 might be the D (5 bases). The CDR3 contains 15 residues. V was shortened by 4 bases and J by 1 base, with 12 bases between the two germline ends. The V gene's germline CDR1 is SGHTS and CDR2 YDEGEE. For the CDR3, the DNA is TGTGCCAGCAGCCCGACTCCAGGGTCCTACAATGAGCAGTTCTTC. Amino acids: CASSPTPGSYNEQFF. The complete variable domain, with remaining parts taken from reference TRBV5-8 and TRBJ2-1, reads EAGVTQSPTHLIKTRGQQATLRCSPISGHTSVYWYQQALGLGLQFLLWYDEGEERNRGNFPPRFSGRQFPNYSSELNVNALELEDSALYLCASSPTPGSYNEQFFGPGTRLTVL.